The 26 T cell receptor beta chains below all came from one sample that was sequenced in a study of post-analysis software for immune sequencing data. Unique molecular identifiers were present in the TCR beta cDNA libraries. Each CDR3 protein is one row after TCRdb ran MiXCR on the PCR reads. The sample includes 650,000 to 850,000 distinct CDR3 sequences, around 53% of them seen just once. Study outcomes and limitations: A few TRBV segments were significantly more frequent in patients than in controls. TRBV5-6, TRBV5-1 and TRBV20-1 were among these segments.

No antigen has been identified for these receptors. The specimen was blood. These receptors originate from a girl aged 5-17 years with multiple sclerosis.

CDR3 residues: CASSSLGLAGSYNEQFF. For the CDR3, the DNA is TGCGCCAGCAGCTCCCTTGGACTAGCGGGGTCCTACAATGAGCAGTTCTTC. The rearrangement links TRBV5-1 to TRBJ2-1; TRBD2 matches 12 bases. With 3 bases clipped from V and 1 base from J, the junction kept 5 bases outside the gene matches. This CDR3 region has 17 residues. CDR1 and CDR2 from the germline V gene are SGHRS and YFSETQ. Full variable domain (missing parts from reference TRBV5-1 and TRBJ2-1): KAGVTQTPRYLIKTRGQQVTLSCSPISGHRSVSWYQQTPGQGLQFLFEYFSETQRNKGNFPGRFSGRQFSNSRSEMNVSTLELGDSALYLCASSSLGLAGSYNEQFFGPGTRLTVL.

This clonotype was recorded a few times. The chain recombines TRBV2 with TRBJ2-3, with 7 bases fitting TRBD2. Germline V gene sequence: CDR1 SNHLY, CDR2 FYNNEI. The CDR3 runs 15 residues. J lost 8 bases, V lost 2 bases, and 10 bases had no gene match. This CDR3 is CASSERLAACGTQYF. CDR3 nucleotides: TGTGCCAGCAGTGAACGTCTAGCGGCTTGCGGTACGCAGTATTTT.

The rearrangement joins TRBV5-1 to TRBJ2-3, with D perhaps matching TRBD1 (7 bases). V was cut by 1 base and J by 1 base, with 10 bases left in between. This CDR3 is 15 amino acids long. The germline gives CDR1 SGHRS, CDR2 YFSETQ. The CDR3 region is CASSLPRGGTDTQYF. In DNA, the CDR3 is TGCGCCAGCAGCTTGCCCAGGGGGGGCACAGATACGCAGTATTTT.

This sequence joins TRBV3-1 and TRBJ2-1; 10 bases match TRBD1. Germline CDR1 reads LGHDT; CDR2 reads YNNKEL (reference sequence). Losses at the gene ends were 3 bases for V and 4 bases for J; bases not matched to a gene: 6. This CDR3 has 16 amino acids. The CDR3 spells CASSHLGQGGYNEQFF. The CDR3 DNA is TGTGCCAGCAGCCACCTTGGACAGGGGGGGTACAATGAGCAGTTCTTC.

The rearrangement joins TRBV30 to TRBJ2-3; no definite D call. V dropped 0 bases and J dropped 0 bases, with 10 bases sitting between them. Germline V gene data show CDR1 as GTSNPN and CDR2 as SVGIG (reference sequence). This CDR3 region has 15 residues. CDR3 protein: CAWSVVGLSTDTQYF. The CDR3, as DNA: TGTGCCTGGAGTGTAGTAGGGCTCAGCACAGATACGCAGTATTTT.

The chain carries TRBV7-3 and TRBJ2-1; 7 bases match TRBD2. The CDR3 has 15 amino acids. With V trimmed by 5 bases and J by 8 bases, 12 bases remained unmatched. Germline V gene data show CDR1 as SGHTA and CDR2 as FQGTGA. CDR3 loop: CASSPRGGSTDEQFF. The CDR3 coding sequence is TGTGCCAGCAGCCCACGGGGCGGGAGTACTGATGAGCAGTTCTTC. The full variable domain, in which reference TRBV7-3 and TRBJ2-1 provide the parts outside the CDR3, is GAGVSQTPSNKVTEKGKYVELRCDPISGHTALYWYRQSLGQGPEFLIYFQGTGAADDSGLPNDRFFAVRPEGSVSTLKIQRTERGDSAVYLCASSPRGGSTDEQFFGPGTRLTVL.

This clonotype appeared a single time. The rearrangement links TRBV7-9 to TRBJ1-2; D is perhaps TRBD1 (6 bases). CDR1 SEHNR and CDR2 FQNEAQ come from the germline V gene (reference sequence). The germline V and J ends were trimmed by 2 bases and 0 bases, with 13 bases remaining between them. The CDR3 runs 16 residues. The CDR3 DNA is TGTGCCAGCAGCTTAAGGCAGGGGCCGACTAACTATGGCTACACCTTC. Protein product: CASSLRQGPTNYGYTF.

CDR3 in amino acids: CSARDPAKNIQYF. DNA of the CDR3: TGCAGTGCTAGAGATCCAGCCAAAAACATTCAGTACTTC. The chain employs TRBV20-1 and TRBJ2-4; no definite D call. Germline CDR1 is DFQATT and CDR2 is SNEGSKA (reference sequence). Trimming stripped 0 bases from V and 0 bases from J, with 3 bases between. The CDR3 has 13 residues.

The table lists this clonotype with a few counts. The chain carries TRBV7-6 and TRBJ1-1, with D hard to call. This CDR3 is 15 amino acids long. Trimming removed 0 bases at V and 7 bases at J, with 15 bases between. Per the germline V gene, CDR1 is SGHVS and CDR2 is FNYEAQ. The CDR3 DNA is TGTGCCAGCAGCTTAGCGGCCGGAGGCCCCTTTGAAGCTTTCTTT. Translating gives CASSLAAGGPFEAFF.

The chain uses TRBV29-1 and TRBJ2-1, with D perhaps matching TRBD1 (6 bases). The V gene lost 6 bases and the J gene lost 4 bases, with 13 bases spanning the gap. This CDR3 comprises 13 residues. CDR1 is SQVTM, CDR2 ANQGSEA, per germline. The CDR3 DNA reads TGCAGCGTCGTTGGGACACGGTACAATGAGCAGTTCTTC. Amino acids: CSVVGTRYNEQFF.

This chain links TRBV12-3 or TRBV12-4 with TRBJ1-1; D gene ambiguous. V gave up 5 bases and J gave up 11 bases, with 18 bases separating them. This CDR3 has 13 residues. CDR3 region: CASSPRSGGGAFF. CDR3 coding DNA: TGTGCCAGCAGTCCGAGGTCCGGCGGCGGCGCTTTCTTT.

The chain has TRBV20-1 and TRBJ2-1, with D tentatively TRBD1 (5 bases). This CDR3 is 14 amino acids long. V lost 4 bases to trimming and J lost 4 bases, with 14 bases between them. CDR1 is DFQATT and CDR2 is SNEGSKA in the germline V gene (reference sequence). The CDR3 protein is CSAKRGANYNEQFF. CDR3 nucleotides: TGCAGTGCTAAAAGGGGCGCGAATTACAATGAGCAGTTCTTC.

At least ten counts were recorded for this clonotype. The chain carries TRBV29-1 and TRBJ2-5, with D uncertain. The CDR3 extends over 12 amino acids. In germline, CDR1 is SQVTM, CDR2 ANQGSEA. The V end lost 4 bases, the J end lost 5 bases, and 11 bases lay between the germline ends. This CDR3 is CSVGLVGETQYF. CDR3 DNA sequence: TGCAGCGTTGGCTTGGTGGGGGAGACCCAGTACTTC.

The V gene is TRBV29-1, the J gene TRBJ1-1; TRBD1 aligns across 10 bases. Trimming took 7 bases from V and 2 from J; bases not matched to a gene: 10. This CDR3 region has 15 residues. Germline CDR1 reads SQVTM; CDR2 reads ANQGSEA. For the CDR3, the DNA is TGCAGCGCCCATCCGGGACAGGGGTCCAACACTGAAGCTTTCTTT. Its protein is CSAHPGQGSNTEAFF.

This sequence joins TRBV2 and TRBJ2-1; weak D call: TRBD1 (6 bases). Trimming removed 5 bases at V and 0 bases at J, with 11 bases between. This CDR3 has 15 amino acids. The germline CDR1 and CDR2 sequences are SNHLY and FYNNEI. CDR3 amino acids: CASSYGQSSYNEQFF. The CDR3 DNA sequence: TGTGCCAGCAGTTACGGACAGAGCTCCTACAATGAGCAGTTCTTC.

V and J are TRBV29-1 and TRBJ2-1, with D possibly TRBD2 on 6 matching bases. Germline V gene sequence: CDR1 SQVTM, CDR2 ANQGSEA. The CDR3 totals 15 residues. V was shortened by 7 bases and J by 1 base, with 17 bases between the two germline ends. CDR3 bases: TGCAGCGGGGCCACTCTAGCGACATCCTACAATGAGCAGTTCTTC. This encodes CSGATLATSYNEQFF.

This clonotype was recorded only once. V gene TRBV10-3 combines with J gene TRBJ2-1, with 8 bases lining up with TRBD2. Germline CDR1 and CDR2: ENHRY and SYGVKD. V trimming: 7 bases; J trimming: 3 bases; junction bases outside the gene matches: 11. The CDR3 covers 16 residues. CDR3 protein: CAIMGKREFGYNEQFF. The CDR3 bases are TGTGCCATCATGGGTAAGCGGGAGTTCGGCTACAATGAGCAGTTCTTC.

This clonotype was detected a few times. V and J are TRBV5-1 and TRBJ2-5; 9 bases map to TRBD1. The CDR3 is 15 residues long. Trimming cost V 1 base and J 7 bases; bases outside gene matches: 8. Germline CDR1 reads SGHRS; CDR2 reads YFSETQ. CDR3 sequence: CASSLLQGARATQYF. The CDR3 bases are TGCGCCAGCAGCTTGTTACAGGGGGCGCGGGCGACCCAGTACTTC.

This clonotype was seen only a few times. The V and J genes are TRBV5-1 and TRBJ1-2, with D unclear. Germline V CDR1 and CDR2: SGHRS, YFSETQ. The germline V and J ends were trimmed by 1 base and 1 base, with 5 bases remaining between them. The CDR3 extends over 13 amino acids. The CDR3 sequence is CASSLQINYGYTF. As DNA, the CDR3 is TGCGCCAGCAGCTTGCAGATTAACTATGGCTACACCTTC. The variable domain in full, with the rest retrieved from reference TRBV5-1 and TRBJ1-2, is KAGVTQTPRYLIKTRGQQVTLSCSPISGHRSVSWYQQTPGQGLQFLFEYFSETQRNKGNFPGRFSGRQFSNSRSEMNVSTLELGDSALYLCASSLQINYGYTFGSGTRLTVV.

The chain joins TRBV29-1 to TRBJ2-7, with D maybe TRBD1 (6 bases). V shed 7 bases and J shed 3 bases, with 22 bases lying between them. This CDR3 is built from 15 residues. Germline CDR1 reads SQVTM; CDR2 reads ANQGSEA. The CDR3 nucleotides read TGCAGCGCCGTATGGACCGGGACATTTCGCTACGAGCAGTACTTC. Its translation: CSAVWTGTFRYEQYF.

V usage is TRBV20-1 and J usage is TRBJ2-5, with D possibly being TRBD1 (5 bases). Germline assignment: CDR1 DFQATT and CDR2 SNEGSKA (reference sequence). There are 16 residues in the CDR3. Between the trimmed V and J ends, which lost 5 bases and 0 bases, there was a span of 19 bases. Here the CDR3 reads CSAGNKTVWYQETQYF. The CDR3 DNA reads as TGCAGTGCTGGTAATAAGACAGTTTGGTACCAAGAGACCCAGTACTTC.

CDR3 protein: CADPLWAGTKNIQYF. CDR3 in DNA: TGTGCTGACCCTCTGTGGGCAGGAACCAAAAACATTCAGTACTTC. V and J are TRBV12-5 and TRBJ2-4; unclear D gene. The germline CDR1 and CDR2 sequences are LGHNT and FRNRAP. V was trimmed by 11 bases and J by 2 bases, leaving 19 bases between them. The CDR3 has 15 amino acids.

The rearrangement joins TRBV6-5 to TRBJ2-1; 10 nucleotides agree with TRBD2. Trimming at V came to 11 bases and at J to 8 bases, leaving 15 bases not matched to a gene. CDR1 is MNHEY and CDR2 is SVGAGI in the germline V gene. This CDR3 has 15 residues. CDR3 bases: TGTGCCGTTGCCGGGCTAGCGGGGGTTATCCATGAGCAGTTCTTC. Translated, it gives CAVAGLAGVIHEQFF.

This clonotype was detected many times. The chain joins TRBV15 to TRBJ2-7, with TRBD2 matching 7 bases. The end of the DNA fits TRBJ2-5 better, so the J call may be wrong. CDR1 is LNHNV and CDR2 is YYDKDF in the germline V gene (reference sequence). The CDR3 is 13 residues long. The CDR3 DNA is TGTGCCACCAGCAAGTTCGGGGGGGAGACCCAGTACTTC. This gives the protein CATSKFGGETQYF.

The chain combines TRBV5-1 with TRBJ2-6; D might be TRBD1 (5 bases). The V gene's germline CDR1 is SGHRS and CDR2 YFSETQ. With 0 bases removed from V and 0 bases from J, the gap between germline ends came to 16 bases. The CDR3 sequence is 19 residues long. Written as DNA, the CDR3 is TGCGCCAGCAGCTTGGCGACAGTGACGAGATTCTCTGGGGCCAACGTCCTGACTTTC. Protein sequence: CASSLATVTRFSGANVLTF.

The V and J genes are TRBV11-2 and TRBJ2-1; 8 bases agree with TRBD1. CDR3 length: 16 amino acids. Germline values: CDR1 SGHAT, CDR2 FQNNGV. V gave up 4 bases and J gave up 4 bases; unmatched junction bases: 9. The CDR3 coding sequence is TGTGCCAGCAGCTCAGGCCGGGACAGGAGGTACAATGAGCAGTTCTTC. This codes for CASSSGRDRRYNEQFF.